This is a list of T cell receptor beta chains from one sample in a study of tumor-infiltrating lymphocytes in oesophageal squamous cell carcinoma. TCRdb redid the calling of the PCR reads with MiXCR, one entry per CDR3 protein. The repertoire holds about 12,000 distinct CDR3 sequences, around 56% seen once, with approximately 29% in the top ten. The sequencing input was esophageal tumor tissue. The receptor source for this set is a female donor with esophageal squamous cell carcinoma. Both conserved end residues are part of each CDR3. The order of the fields is CDR3 length, clone size, D gene, V gene, J gene, CDR3 protein, CDR3 DNA. A D gene is named only where the DNA matches it firmly. Clone size is shown for a subset of rows, as once, few, many or a class of expanded clone.

>13|.|.|TRBV12-3/TRBV12-4|TRBJ2-2
CASTPKGSGELFF
TGTGCCAGCACCCCGAAGGGGTCCGGGGAGCTGTTTTTT
>13|.|.|TRBV27|TRBJ1-5
CASSVERNQPQHF
TGTGCCAGCAGTGTGGAGCGAAATCAGCCCCAGCATTTT
>15|.|.|TRBV7-5|TRBJ2-7
CISVPEAGPTHEQYF
.
>13|once|.|TRBV7-2|TRBJ1-2
CASSLYRDYGYTF
TGTGCCAGCAGCTTATATCGGGACTATGGCTACACCTTC
>12|few|.|TRBV28|TRBJ1-1
CASSAFATEAFF
TGTGCCAGCAGCGCTTTCGCCACTGAAGCTTTCTTT
>14|.|.|TRBV7-9|TRBJ2-5
CASSRQAGEETQYF
TGTGCCAGCAGTCGACAGGCTGGCGAGGAGACCCAGTACTTC
>14|.|TRBD2|TRBV7-2|TRBJ2-5
CASSLMSGGETQYF
TGTGCCAGCAGCCTAATGAGCGGGGGGGAGACCCAGTACTTC
>12|.|.|TRBV7-3|TRBJ2-3
CASSSSSGTQYF
TGTGCCAGCAGCTCCTCCTCAGGGACGCAGTATTTT
>16|many|TRBD2|TRBV7-6|TRBJ2-1
CASSSTSESSYNEQFF
TGTGCCAGCAGTTCCACTAGCGAAAGCTCCTACAATGAGCAGTTCTTC
>13|.|.|TRBV7-8|TRBJ1-5
CASSLDRGQPQHF
TGTGCCAGCAGCTTAGATAGGGGTCAGCCCCAGCATTTT
>15|.|.|TRBV7-6|TRBJ2-1
CASSLAAESYNEQFF
TGTGCCAGCAGCTTAGCGGCGGAATCCTACAATGAGCAGTTCTTC
>14|few|.|TRBV2|TRBJ2-5
CASSDEFGAETQYF
TGTGCCAGCAGTGACGAGTTTGGGGCGGAGACCCAGTACTTC
>15|.|.|TRBV28|TRBJ2-5
CASSSSRVRRETQYF
TGTGCCAGCAGTTCTTCTAGGGTAAGACGAGAGACCCAGTACTTC
>14|few|.|TRBV7-2|TRBJ1-2
CASSLGRTNYGYTF
TGTGCCAGCAGCTTAGGCAGGACAAACTATGGCTACACCTTC
>14|few|TRBD2|TRBV7-2|TRBJ2-3
CASGGRPTTDTQYF
TGTGCCTCCGGGGGGAGACCCACAACAGATACGCAGTATTTT
>14|.|.|TRBV11-3|TRBJ2-5
CASSLDEQGETQYF
TGTGCCAGCAGCTTAGATGAACAGGGAGAGACCCAGTACTTC
>20|.|.|TRBV12-3/TRBV12-4|TRBJ1-2
CASSLALRGWGFISSYGYTF
TGTGCCAGCAGTTTAGCGCTGCGAGGGTGGGGGTTCATCTCTAGCTATGGCTACACCTTC
>15|.|.|TRBV6-2/TRBV6-3|TRBJ2-1
CASSYSGGSYNEQFF
TGTGCCAGCAGTTACTCGGGGGGTTCCTACAATGAGCAGTTCTTC
>13|few|TRBD2|TRBV7-2|TRBJ2-1
CASSLAGVPEQFF
TGTGCCAGCAGCTTGGCGGGGGTCCCCGAGCAGTTCTTC
>15|.|.|TRBV7-2|TRBJ1-2
CASSLGGTTTDGYTF
TGTGCCAGCAGCTTAGGAGGGACAACCACAGATGGCTACACCTTC
>15|few|TRBD1|TRBV12-5|TRBJ2-5
CASGLGTGEGETQYF
TGTGCTAGTGGTTTAGGGACAGGGGAAGGCGAGACCCAGTACTTC
>13|many|TRBD1|TRBV7-3|TRBJ1-1
CASSPTGGTEAFF
TGTGCCAGCAGCCCTACAGGGGGCACTGAAGCTTTCTTT
>15|.|.|TRBV7-2|TRBJ1-2
CASTTRAGVDYGYTF
TGTGCCAGCACTACAAGAGCGGGGGTCGACTATGGCTACACCTTC
>16|.|.|TRBV24-1|TRBJ2-1
CATSDASGSSYNEQFF
TGTGCCACCAGTGATGCCTCAGGGAGCTCCTACAATGAGCAGTTCTTC
>16|.|.|TRBV4-1|TRBJ1-4
CASSQERTPTNEKLFF
TGTGCCAGCAGCCAAGAAAGGACCCCAACTAATGAAAAACTGTTTTTT
>13|.|.|TRBV7-2|TRBJ1-3
CASSSGRRNTIYF
TGTGCCAGCAGCTCGGGACGGAGAAACACCATATATTTT
>13|few|.|TRBV6-1|TRBJ1-5
CASRGKVNQPQHF
TGTGCCAGTCGGGGTAAGGTAAATCAGCCCCAGCATTTT
>15|.|TRBD1|TRBV28|TRBJ1-1
CASSLPEGAQLRAFF
TGTGCCAGCAGTTTGCCGGAGGGGGCTCAACTACGAGCTTTCTTT
>17|few|TRBD2|TRBV7-9|TRBJ2-1
CASSLAYDSGSYNEQFF
TGTGCCAGCAGCTTAGCCTACGATAGCGGGTCCTACAATGAGCAGTTCTTC
>15|.|TRBD2|TRBV6-6|TRBJ2-1
CASSSAGVARNEQFF
TGTGCCAGCAGTTCCGCGGGGGTGGCTCGGAATGAGCAGTTCTTC
>12|.|.|TRBV6-1|TRBJ2-3
CASSVQGGTQYF
TGTGCCAGCAGTGTACAGGGCGGTACGCAGTATTTT
>16|.|TRBD1|TRBV5-1|TRBJ2-1
CASSPRRGQGMNEQFF
TGCGCCAGCAGCCCTCGTAGGGGACAGGGCATGAATGAGCAGTTCTTC
>16|.|.|TRBV7-8|TRBJ2-7
CASSLGGSGSAYEQYF
TGTGCCAGCAGCTTAGGGGGATCAGGGTCAGCCTACGAGCAGTACTTC
>14|.|TRBD2|TRBV7-2|TRBJ2-7
CASSFTSGSYEQYF
TGTGCCAGCAGCTTCACTAGCGGGAGCTACGAGCAGTACTTC
>17|few|.|TRBV7-8|TRBJ2-1
CASSSVRGGSRYNEQFF
TGTGCCAGCAGCTCCGTCCGGGGTGGTTCAAGGTACAATGAGCAGTTCTTC
>13|.|.|TRBV10-3|TRBJ2-5
CAISETGKETQYF
TGTGCCATCAGTGAAACAGGGAAAGAGACCCAGTACTTC
>14|.|.|TRBV6-1|TRBJ1-1
CASKSRGGKTEAFF
TGTGCCAGCAAAAGTAGGGGGGGGAAAACTGAAGCTTTCTTT
>16|.|.|TRBV7-9|TRBJ2-5
CASSLGEAQGSETQYF
TGTGCCAGCAGCTTAGGGGAAGCCCAAGGTTCGGAGACCCAGTACTTC
>14|.|TRBD2|TRBV11-2|TRBJ2-1
CASSLRAGGNEQFF
TGTGCCAGCAGCTTAAGAGCGGGAGGGAATGAGCAGTTCTTC
>15|.|.|TRBV10-3|TRBJ2-3
CAISEGVGETDTQYF
TGTGCCATCAGTGAAGGGGTCGGAGAGACAGATACGCAGTATTTT
>15|.|.|TRBV28|TRBJ1-2
CASSLWQGINYGYTF
TGTGCCAGCAGTTTGTGGCAGGGAATTAACTATGGCTACACCTTC
>15|few|TRBD2|TRBV10-2|TRBJ2-5
CASRRLAGQQETQYF
TGCGCCAGCAGGAGACTAGCGGGGCAGCAAGAGACCCAGTACTTC
>14|once|.|TRBV5-3|TRBJ2-5
CASSVGGSQETQYF
TGTGCCAGCAGCGTAGGGGGGTCCCAAGAGACCCAGTACTTC
>14|.|TRBD1|TRBV7-9|TRBJ2-7
CASSWDRFSYEQYF
TGTGCCAGCAGCTGGGACAGGTTCTCCTACGAGCAGTACTTC
>14|.|TRBD1|TRBV7-8|TRBJ1-1
CASSTDRGNTEAFF
TGTGCCAGCAGCACAGACAGGGGGAACACTGAAGCTTTCTTT
>17|.|.|TRBV7-2|TRBJ1-5
CASSLGPSHGGDQPQHF
TGTGCCAGCAGCTTGGGGCCGAGCCACGGTGGGGATCAGCCCCAGCATTTT
>14|.|.|TRBV12-3/TRBV12-4|TRBJ2-1
CASSPVSVYNEQFF
TGTGCCAGCAGTCCGGTCTCCGTGTACAATGAGCAGTTCTTC
>20|many|TRBD2|TRBV6-6|TRBJ2-3
CASSYVASHLAGRGTDTQYF
TGTGCCAGCAGTTACGTGGCTAGCCATTTAGCTGGGAGGGGCACAGATACGCAGTATTTT
>14|few|TRBD2|TRBV7-2|TRBJ2-1
CASSPFRREVEQFF
TGTGCCAGCAGCCCCTTTAGGCGGGAGGTGGAGCAGTTCTTC
>14|many|.|TRBV2|TRBJ1-6
CASSRTSYNSPLHF
TGTGCCAGCAGTAGAACCTCCTATAATTCACCCCTCCACTTT
>14|few|TRBD2|TRBV5-6|TRBJ2-7
CASSSGTSGYEQYF
TGTGCCAGCAGCTCGGGGACTAGCGGCTACGAGCAGTACTTC
>13|few|.|TRBV7-6|TRBJ2-5
CASNARGQETQYF
TGTGCCAGCAACGCCCGGGGCCAAGAGACCCAGTACTTC